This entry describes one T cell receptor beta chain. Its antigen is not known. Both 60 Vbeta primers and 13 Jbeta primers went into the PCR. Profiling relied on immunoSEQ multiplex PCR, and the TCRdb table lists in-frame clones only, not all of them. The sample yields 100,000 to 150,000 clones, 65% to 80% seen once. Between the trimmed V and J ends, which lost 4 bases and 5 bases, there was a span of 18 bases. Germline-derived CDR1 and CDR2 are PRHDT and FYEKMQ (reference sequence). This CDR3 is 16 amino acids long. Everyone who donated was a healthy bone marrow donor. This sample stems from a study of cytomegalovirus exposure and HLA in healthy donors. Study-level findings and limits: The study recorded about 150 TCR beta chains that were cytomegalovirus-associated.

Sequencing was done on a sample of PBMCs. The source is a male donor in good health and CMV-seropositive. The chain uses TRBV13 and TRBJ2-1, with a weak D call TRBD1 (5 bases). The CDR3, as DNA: TGTGCCAGCAGCTCCATAGACAGATTCAGAGACAATGAGCAGTTCTTC. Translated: CASSSIDRFRDNEQFF. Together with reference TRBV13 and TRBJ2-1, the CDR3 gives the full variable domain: AAGVIQSPRHLIKEKRETATLKCYPIPRHDTVYWYQQGPGQDPQFLISFYEKMQSDKGSIPDRFSAQQFSDYHSELNMSSLELGDSALYFCASSSIDRFRDNEQFFGPGTRLTVL.